This TCR beta chain was profiled in a study of T cell responses to AZD1222 COVID-19 vaccine. Study results and caveats: Mostly white British, mostly female donors; authors suggested clonal diversity may be underestimated. Repertoire samples came only from after the peak T cell response.

Data came from immunoSEQ multiplex PCR; TCRdb stores just in-frame clones and leaves some out. The repertoire holds 130,000 to 150,000 clones, with less than 95% as singletons. On this clone itself: Its antigen remains unidentified.

The sequences come from peripheral blood, collected on day 0 of AZD1222 vaccination. The receptor was derived from an adult in good health.

The CDR3 nucleotides are TGTGCCAGCAGTTTTGAACAGACCAATCAGCCCCAGCATTTT. This translates into CASSFEQTNQPQHF. The V call is TRBV28, the J call TRBJ1-5, with D unresolved. Deletions cut 3 bases from V and 3 bases from J, with 9 bases between. From germline, CDR1 is MDHEN and CDR2 SYDVKM. The CDR3 runs to 14 residues.